These 27 T cell receptor beta chains came from one sample sequenced in a study of T cells in Graves' hyperthyroidism and ophthalmopathy. The CDR3 regions of TCR beta were amplified from RNA transcripts. The primer set for the first-round RT-PCR of the TCR CDR3 was HTBI. Via MiXCR, TCRdb re-called the multiplex PCR reads, giving one row per CDR3 protein. This sample carries 550,000 to 700,000 distinct CDR3 sequences, about 45% of them seen once, and the ten largest clones take roughly 19%. Sample: peripheral blood or thyroid tissue (not recorded which). All receptors derive from an adult woman with Graves' disease, either hyperthyroidism or ophthalmopathy (not recorded which).

In this sample, this clonotype turned up a few times. Given a much more abundant clone one base away, this may be a read error. The genes are TRBV5-1 and TRBJ2-5; D gene uncertain. Between the trimmed V and J ends, which lost 1 base and 5 bases, there was a span of 12 bases. The germline gives CDR1 SGHRS, CDR2 YFSETQ. This CDR3 comprises 14 residues. For the CDR3, the DNA is TGCGCCAGCAGCTTGTACGGGCCTCCGGAGACCCAGTACTTC. Protein product: CASSLYGPPETQYF.

The V gene is TRBV9, the J gene TRBJ2-6; 13 nucleotides agree with TRBD2. Losses at the gene ends were 3 bases for V and 3 bases for J; bases not matched to a gene: 6. This CDR3 spans 18 amino acids. Looked up from germline, CDR1 is SGDLS and CDR2 is YYNGEE. The CDR3 loop is CASSATGLAGSGANVLTF. The CDR3 region has the DNA TGTGCCAGCAGCGCCACGGGACTAGCGGGAAGTGGGGCCAACGTCCTGACTTTC.

This clonotype has at least ten counts. The V gene is TRBV5-1, the J gene TRBJ2-7; D is ambiguous. Germline CDR1 is SGHRS and CDR2 is YFSETQ. With 2 bases removed from V and 0 bases from J, the gap between germline ends came to 9 bases. The CDR3 consists of 14 residues. CDR3 coding DNA: TGCGCCAGCAGCTTTCTGGGCTCCTCCTACGAGCAGTACTTC. Its protein is CASSFLGSSYEQYF.

This clonotype showed up many times. V and J are TRBV18 and TRBJ2-7, with TRBD1 matching 9 bases. CDR3 size: 15 residues. Germline lookup yields CDR1 KGHSH and CDR2 LQKENI. Unmatched junction bases numbered 7, after V lost 3 bases and J lost 4 bases. CDR3 sequence: CASSPRGTGKYEQYF. The CDR3 DNA reads TGTGCCAGCTCACCCCGGGGGACAGGGAAATACGAGCAGTACTTC.

The J gene is TRBJ2-1, the V gene TRBV20-1; D may be TRBD2 (5 bases). Deletions cut 6 bases from V and 1 base from J, with 13 bases between. The germline CDR1 and CDR2 sequences are DFQATT and SNEGSKA (reference sequence). CDR3 size: 14 residues. In nucleotides, the CDR3 is TGCAGTGCCGACTTCGGAGGATCCTACAATGAGCAGTTCTTC. This gives the protein CSADFGGSYNEQFF.

This clonotype was seen repeatedly, ten times or more. The V gene is TRBV7-3, the J gene TRBJ1-6; D is uncertain. This CDR3 contains 16 residues. Per germline, CDR1 SGHTA and CDR2 FQGTGA. Trimming cost V 4 bases and J 3 bases, with 13 bases left between them. The CDR3 DNA follows: TGTGCCAGCAGCTCAATTGACGTGATCTATAATTCACCCCTCCACTTT. Its protein is CASSSIDVIYNSPLHF.

This clonotype was seen once. As the CDR3 is not closed by the conserved phenylalanine or tryptophan, this likely results from a read error. The rearrangement links TRBV12-3 or TRBV12-4 to TRBJ1-1; D uncertain. The CDR3 is 12 amino acids. V dropped 2 bases and J dropped 4 bases, with 5 bases sitting between them. CDR3 sequence (DNA): TGTGCCAGCAGTTTAATCGCCACTGAAGCTTTCCTT. Translation: CASSLIATEAFL.

The V and J genes are TRBV9 and TRBJ1-5; TRBD1 matches 7 bases. The CDR3 runs 14 residues. The germline gives CDR1 SGDLS, CDR2 YYNGEE. Trimming cost V 2 bases and J 7 bases; bases outside gene matches: 6. The CDR3 coding sequence is TGTGCCAGCAGCGTCAGAGGGGGCGAGCAGCCCCAGCATTTT. This translates into CASSVRGGEQPQHF.

The chain links TRBV7-2 to TRBJ1-6, with 12 bases identical to TRBD1. Unmatched junction bases numbered 7, after V lost 3 bases and J lost 7 bases. The CDR3 sequence is 17 residues long. The germline V gene encodes CDR1 SGHTA and CDR2 FQGNSA. The DNA of the CDR3 is TGTGCCAGCAGCTTGGGACAGGGGGCGGTCATCAATTCACCCCTCCACTTT. Protein product: CASSLGQGAVINSPLHF.

This clonotype was recorded many times. The V call is TRBV11-2, the J call TRBJ2-7; D possibly matches TRBD1 or TRBD2 (6 bases each). The CDR3 runs 13 residues. Trimming removed 4 bases at V and 2 bases at J, with 9 bases between. Germline V lookup: CDR1 SGHAT, CDR2 FQNNGV. Here the CDR3 reads CASSYGGTYEQYF. Written as DNA, the CDR3 is TGTGCCAGCAGCTACGGGGGCACCTACGAGCAGTACTTC.

This chain connects TRBV5-1 to TRBJ1-4, with D possibly being TRBD1 (6 bases). The CDR3 covers 14 residues. Trimming removed 3 bases from V and 6 bases from J, with 12 bases in between. Looked up from germline, CDR1 is SGHRS and CDR2 is YFSETQ. The CDR3 DNA sequence: TGCGCCAGCAGCTCGGAAGGGGGTGATGAAAAACTGTTTTTT. Translated: CASSSEGGDEKLFF.

The chain links TRBV12-3 or TRBV12-4 to TRBJ1-1; a weak D match, TRBD1 (5 bases). The ends were cut back, 4 bases at V and 11 bases at J, with 17 bases in the middle. There are 13 residues in the CDR3. The DNA of the CDR3 is TGTGCCAGCAGTTGGGGAGAGGGGCTTGAGGCTTTCTTT. It translates to CASSWGEGLEAFF.

This clonotype was found many times. This chain uses TRBV24-1 with TRBJ1-3, with D hard to call. Germline CDR1 reads KGHDR; CDR2 reads SFDVKD. V was cut by 7 bases and J by 3 bases, with 3 bases left in between. The CDR3 covers 11 residues. In nucleotides, the CDR3 is TGTGCCACCAGCGGTGGAAACACCATATATTTT. It yields the protein CATSGGNTIYF.

This chain joins TRBV29-1 and TRBJ1-4; tentative D call: TRBD1 (6 bases). This CDR3 spans 13 amino acids. The V end was cut by 5 bases, the J end by 3 bases, with 10 bases between. The germline V gene encodes CDR1 SQVTM and CDR2 ANQGSEA. CDR3 in amino acids: CSVRTESNEKLFF. The CDR3 DNA reads TGCAGCGTTCGGACAGAATCTAATGAAAAACTGTTTTTT.

The chain couples TRBV5-1 to TRBJ1-5; D is perhaps TRBD1 (5 bases). V lost 0 bases to trimming and J lost 4 bases, with 11 bases between them. This CDR3 has 15 amino acids. CDR1 SGHRS and CDR2 YFSETQ come from the germline V gene. In DNA form, the CDR3 reads TGCGCCAGCAGCTTGGAAGGGACGGAAAATCAGCCCCAGCATTTT. Translation gives CASSLEGTENQPQHF.

Of note for this clonotype: This could be a read error, since a much larger clone is one nucleotide away. The chain is built from TRBV20-1 and TRBJ2-2; 10 bases are shared with TRBD1. CDR1 is DFQATT, CDR2 SNEGSKA, per germline (reference sequence). With 4 bases clipped from V and 4 bases from J, the junction kept 6 bases outside the gene matches. The CDR3 covers 15 residues. This chain's CDR3 is CSATGQGDSTGELFF. The CDR3 DNA reads as TGCAGTGCTACTGGACAGGGGGATAGCACCGGGGAGCTGTTTTTT.

This chain joins TRBV20-1 and TRBJ1-4; 7 bases fit TRBD1. Germline lookup yields CDR1 DFQATT and CDR2 SNEGSKA (reference sequence). J gave up 5 bases and V 0 bases, and 6 bases lay outside the gene matches. This CDR3 region has 15 residues. The CDR3 coding sequence is TGCAGTGCTAGAGACCCGGGACAGCAAAATGAAAAACTGTTTTTT. It codes for CSARDPGQQNEKLFF.

The chain is built from TRBV7-2 and TRBJ2-5, with 8 bases matching TRBD1. J gave up 3 bases and V 8 bases, and 11 bases lay outside the gene matches. The CDR3 spans 15 residues. Germline V gives CDR1 SGHTA, CDR2 FQGNSA. The CDR3, as DNA: TGTGCCAGCGGCTGGTCGGGACAGGCCAAAGAGACCCAGTACTTC. Protein: CASGWSGQAKETQYF.

This chain uses TRBV29-1 with TRBJ1-2; TRBD1 aligns across 12 bases. Germline values: CDR1 SQVTM, CDR2 ANQGSEA. CDR3 length: 12 residues. The V segment lost 8 bases and the J segment 4 bases; nucleotides outside the gene matches: 2. In nucleotides, the CDR3 is TGCAGCCTGGGACAGGGGGCCTATGGCTACACCTTC. This sequence encodes CSLGQGAYGYTF. The full variable domain, its missing parts supplied by reference TRBV29-1 and TRBJ1-2, is SAVISQKPSRDICQRGTSLTIQCQVDSQVTMMFWYRQQPGQSLTLIATANQGSEATYESGFVIDKFPISRPNLTFSTLTVSNMSPEDSSIYLCSLGQGAYGYTFGSGTRLTVV.

At least ten counts were recorded for this clonotype. The chain employs TRBV12-3 or TRBV12-4 and TRBJ1-4; possible D gene TRBD1, 6 bases. The CDR3 extends over 15 amino acids. V was cut by 5 bases and J by 3 bases, with 13 bases left in between. CDR3 sequence (DNA): TGTGCCAGCAGTCAGGGACATCCTGCTAATGAAAAACTGTTTTTT. This translates into CASSQGHPANEKLFF.

At least ten counts were recorded for this clonotype. The V and J genes are TRBV15 and TRBJ1-1; D might be TRBD1 (5 bases). Trimming removed 6 bases at V and 3 bases at J, with 11 bases between. The CDR3 runs 13 residues. Germline CDR1 is LNHNV and CDR2 is YYDKDF (reference sequence). The CDR3 reads CATRWGAHTEAFF. CDR3 coding DNA: TGTGCCACCAGATGGGGCGCGCACACTGAAGCTTTCTTT. The variable domain in full, completed from reference TRBV15 and TRBJ1-1, reads DAMVIQNPRYQVTQFGKPVTLSCSQTLNHNVMYWYQQKSSQAPKLLFHYYDKDFNNEADTPDNFQSRRPNTSFCFLDIRSPGLGDTAMYLCATRWGAHTEAFFGQGTRLTVV.

This rearrangement joins TRBV29-1 to TRBJ2-7, with 7 bases fitting TRBD1. Losses at the gene ends were 6 bases for V and 6 bases for J; bases not matched to a gene: 11. This CDR3 comprises 13 residues. The germline V gene encodes CDR1 SQVTM and CDR2 ANQGSEA. The CDR3 bases are TGCAGCGTGATCACAGGGGTTGTCGGCGAGCAGTACTTC. Protein sequence: CSVITGVVGEQYF.

This clonotype was seen repeatedly, ten times or more. The chain's CDR3 is CASSIRVQANTEAFF. In nucleotides, the CDR3 is TGTGCCAGTAGTATACGGGTTCAAGCGAACACTGAAGCTTTCTTT. The chain is built from TRBV19 and TRBJ1-1; unclear D gene. Germline V gene sequence: CDR1 LNHDA, CDR2 SQIVND (reference sequence). Trimming took 2 bases from V and 1 from J, leaving 11 bases between them. CDR3 length equals 15 residues.

The V gene is TRBV24-1, the J gene TRBJ2-7; 10 positions agree with TRBD2. Germline trimming cut 1 base from V and 9 bases from J; bases unmatched to any gene: 8. The length of the CDR3 is 15 residues. Germline V CDR1 and CDR2: KGHDR, SFDVKD. The CDR3 sequence: CATSDFASGSQRQYF. The CDR3 bases are TGTGCCACCAGTGATTTTGCTAGCGGGAGTCAGAGGCAGTACTTC.

The gene calls are TRBV28 and TRBJ1-1; possibly TRBD1 for D (5 bases). Germline V CDR1 and CDR2: MDHEN, SYDVKM. The CDR3 runs 14 residues. V was pared by 7 bases and J by 3 bases, with 15 bases between. The CDR3 reads CASNLGGGYTEAFF. The CDR3 coding sequence is TGTGCCAGCAACCTGGGGGGGGGTTACACTGAAGCTTTCTTT.

This clonotype was seen only a few times. CDR3 amino acids: CAWSVGGNTIYF. CDR3 nucleotide sequence: TGTGCCTGGAGTGTGGGTGGAAACACCATATATTTT. The gene calls are TRBV30 and TRBJ1-3; D call uncertain. The CDR3 contains 12 residues. The germline V and J ends were trimmed by 0 bases and 3 bases, with 3 bases remaining between them. The germline CDR1 and CDR2 sequences are GTSNPN and SVGIG (reference sequence).

This clonotype was picked up many times. V and J are TRBV7-9 and TRBJ2-5; 11 bases align to TRBD2. V was clipped by 5 bases and J by 2 bases; unmatched bases: 13. Looked up from germline, CDR1 is SEHNR and CDR2 is FQNEAQ (reference sequence). CDR3 length: 18 residues. CDR3 DNA sequence: TGTGCCAGCAGCCCGATAGCGGGAGGGGGACACCAACAAGAGACCCAGTACTTC. Encoded protein: CASSPIAGGGHQQETQYF.